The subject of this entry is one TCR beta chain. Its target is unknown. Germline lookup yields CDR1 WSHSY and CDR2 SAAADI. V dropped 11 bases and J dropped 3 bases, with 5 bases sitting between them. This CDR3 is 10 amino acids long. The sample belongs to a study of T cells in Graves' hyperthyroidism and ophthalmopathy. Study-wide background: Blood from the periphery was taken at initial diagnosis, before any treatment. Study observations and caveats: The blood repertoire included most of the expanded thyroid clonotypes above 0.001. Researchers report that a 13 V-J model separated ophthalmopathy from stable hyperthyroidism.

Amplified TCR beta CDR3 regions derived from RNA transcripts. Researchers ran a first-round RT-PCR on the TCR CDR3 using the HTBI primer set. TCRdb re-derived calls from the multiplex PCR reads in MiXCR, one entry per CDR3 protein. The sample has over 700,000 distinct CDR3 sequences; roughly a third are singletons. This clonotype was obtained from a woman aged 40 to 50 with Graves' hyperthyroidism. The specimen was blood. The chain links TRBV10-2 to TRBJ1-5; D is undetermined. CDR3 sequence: CAAFNQPQHF. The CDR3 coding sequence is TGCGCCGCCTTCAATCAGCCCCAGCATTTT.